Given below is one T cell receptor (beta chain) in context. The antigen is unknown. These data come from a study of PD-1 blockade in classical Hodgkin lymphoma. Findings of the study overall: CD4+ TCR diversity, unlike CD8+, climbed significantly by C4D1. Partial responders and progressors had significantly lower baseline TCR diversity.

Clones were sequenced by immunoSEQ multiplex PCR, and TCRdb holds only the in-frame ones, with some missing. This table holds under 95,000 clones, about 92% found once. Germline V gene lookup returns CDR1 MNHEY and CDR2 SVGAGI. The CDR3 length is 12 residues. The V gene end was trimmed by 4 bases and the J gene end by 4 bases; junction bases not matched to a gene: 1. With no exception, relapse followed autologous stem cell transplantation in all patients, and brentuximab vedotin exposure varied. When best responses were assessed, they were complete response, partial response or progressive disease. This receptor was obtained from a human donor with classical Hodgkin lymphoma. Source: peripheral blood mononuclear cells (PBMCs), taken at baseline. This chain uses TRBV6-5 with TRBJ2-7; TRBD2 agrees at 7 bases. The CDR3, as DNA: TGTGCCAGCAGTTCCGGGGGGTACGAGCAGTACTTC. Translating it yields CASSSGGYEQYF.